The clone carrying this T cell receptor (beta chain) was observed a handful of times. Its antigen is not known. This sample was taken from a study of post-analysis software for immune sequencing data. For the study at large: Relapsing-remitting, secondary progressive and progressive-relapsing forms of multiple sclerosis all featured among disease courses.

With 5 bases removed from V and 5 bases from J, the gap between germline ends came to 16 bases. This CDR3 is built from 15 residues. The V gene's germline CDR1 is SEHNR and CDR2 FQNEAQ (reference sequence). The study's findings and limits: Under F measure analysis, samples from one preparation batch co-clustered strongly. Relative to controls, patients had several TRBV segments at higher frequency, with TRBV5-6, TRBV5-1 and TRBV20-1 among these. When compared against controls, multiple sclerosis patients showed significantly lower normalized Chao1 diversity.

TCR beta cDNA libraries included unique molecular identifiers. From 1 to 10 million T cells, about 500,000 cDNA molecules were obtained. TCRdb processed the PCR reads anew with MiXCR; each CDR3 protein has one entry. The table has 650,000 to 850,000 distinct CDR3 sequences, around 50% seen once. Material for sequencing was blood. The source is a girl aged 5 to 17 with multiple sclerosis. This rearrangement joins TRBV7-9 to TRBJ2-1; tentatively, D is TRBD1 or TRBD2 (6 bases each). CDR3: CASSLRGVFDNEQFF. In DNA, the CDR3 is TGTGCCAGCAGCCTAAGGGGGGTCTTCGACAATGAGCAGTTCTTC.